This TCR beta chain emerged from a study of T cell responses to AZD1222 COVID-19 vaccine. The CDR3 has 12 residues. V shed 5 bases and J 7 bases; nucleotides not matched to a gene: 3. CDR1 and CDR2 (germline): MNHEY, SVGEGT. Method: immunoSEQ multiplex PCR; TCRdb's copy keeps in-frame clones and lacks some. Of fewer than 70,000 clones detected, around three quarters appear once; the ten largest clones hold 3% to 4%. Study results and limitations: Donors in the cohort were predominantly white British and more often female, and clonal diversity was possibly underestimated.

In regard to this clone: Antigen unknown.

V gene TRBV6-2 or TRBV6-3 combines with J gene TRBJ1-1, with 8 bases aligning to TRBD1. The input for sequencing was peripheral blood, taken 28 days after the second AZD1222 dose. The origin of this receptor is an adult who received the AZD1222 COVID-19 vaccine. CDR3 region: CASSPQGVEAFF. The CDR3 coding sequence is TGTGCCAGCAGTCCACAGGGGGTTGAAGCTTTCTTT.